This T cell receptor beta chain was profiled in a study of long-term antiretroviral therapy in people with HIV. Study outcomes and limitations: Repertoires in HIV (unlike those of controls) had narrower CDR3 length ranges.

Running of the v3.0 immunoSEQ assay took place at survey level. The protocol was immunoSEQ multiplex PCR, while the TCRdb copy is restricted to in-frame clones and leaves out a portion. The table lists about 24,000 clones, under 90% of them singletons. Specimens carried about 0.85-10 million cryopreserved PBMC before DNA extraction. V shed 2 bases and J shed 5 bases, with 6 bases lying between them. The CDR3 consists of 12 residues. Germline CDR1 is ENHRY and CDR2 is SYGVKD. Comment on this clone: Its antigen is undetermined.

The sequenced sample was unsorted PBMCs, obtained at the start of antiretroviral therapy, before treatment. The TCR comes from a woman under 30 with HIV. This chain joins TRBV10-3 and TRBJ2-5; no firm D call. The CDR3 loop reads CAISETMETQYF. CDR3 DNA sequence: TGTGCCATCAGTGAGACGATGGAGACCCAGTACTTC.